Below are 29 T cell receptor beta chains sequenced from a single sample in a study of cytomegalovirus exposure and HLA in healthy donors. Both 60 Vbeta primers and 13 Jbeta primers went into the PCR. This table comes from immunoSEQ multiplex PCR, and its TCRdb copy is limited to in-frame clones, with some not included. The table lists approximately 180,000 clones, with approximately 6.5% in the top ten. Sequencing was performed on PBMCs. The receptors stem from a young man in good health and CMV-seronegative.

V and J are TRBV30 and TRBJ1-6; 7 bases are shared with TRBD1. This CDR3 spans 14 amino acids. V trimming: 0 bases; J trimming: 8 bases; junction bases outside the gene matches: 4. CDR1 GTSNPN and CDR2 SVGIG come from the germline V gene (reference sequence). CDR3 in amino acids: CAWSVGGRYSPLHF. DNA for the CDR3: TGTGCCTGGAGTGTAGGGGGCCGGTATTCACCCCTCCACTTT.

The CDR3 coding sequence is TGTGCCAACCAGGACAATTTCGGGGAGCTGTTTTTT. It is translated as CANQDNFGELFF. This chain uses TRBV28 with TRBJ2-2, with D maybe TRBD1 (5 bases). The CDR3 contains 12 residues. V lost 10 bases and J lost 7, with 13 bases in between. Germline-derived CDR1 and CDR2 are MDHEN and SYDVKM.

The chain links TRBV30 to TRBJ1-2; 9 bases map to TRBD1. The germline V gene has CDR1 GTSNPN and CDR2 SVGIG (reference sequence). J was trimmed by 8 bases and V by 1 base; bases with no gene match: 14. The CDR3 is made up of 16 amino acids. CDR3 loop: CAWSASPTGGYGGYTF. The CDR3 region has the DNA TGTGCCTGGAGTGCCTCACCGACAGGGGGTTACGGAGGCTACACCTTC.

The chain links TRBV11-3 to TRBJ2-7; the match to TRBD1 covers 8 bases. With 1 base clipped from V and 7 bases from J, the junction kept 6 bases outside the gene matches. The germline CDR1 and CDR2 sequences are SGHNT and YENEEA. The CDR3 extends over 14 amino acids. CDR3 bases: TGTGCCAGCAGCTTAGGGCAGGGGGCGAGGGAGCAGTACTTC. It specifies CASSLGQGAREQYF. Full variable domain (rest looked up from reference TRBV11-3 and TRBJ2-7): EAGVVQSPRYKIIEKKQPVAFWCNPISGHNTLYWYLQNLGQGPELLIRYENEEAVDDSQLPKDRFSAERLKGVDSTLKIQPAELGDSAVYLCASSLGQGAREQYFGPGTRLTVT.

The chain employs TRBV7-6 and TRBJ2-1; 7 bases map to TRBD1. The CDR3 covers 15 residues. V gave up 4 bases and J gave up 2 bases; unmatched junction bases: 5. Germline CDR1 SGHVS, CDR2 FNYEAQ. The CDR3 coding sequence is TGTGCCAGCAGCTCAACAGGGGAGACCTACAATGAGCAGTTCTTC. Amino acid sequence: CASSSTGETYNEQFF.

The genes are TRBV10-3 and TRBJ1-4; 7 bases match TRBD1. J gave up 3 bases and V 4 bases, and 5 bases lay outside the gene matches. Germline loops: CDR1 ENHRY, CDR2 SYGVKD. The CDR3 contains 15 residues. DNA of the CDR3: TGTGCCATCAGTGGTGACAGGGTTCCTAATGAAAAACTGTTTTTT. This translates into CAISGDRVPNEKLFF.

In DNA, the CDR3 is TGTGCCAGCAGCTTACGGATTGGGAGCGGGGAGCTGTTTTTT. It codes for CASSLRIGSGELFF. This chain connects TRBV11-2 to TRBJ2-2; TRBD2 might be the D (5 bases). CDR1 is SGHAT and CDR2 is FQNNGV in the germline V gene. V was pared by 2 bases and J by 7 bases, with 11 bases between. The CDR3 runs to 14 residues.

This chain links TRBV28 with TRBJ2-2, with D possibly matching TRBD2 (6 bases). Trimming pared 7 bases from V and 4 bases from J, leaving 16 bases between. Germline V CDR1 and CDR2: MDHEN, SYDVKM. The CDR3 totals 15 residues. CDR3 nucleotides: TGTGCCAGCATTCACTCTAGCGTTACCACCGGGGAGCTGTTTTTT. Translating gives CASIHSSVTTGELFF.

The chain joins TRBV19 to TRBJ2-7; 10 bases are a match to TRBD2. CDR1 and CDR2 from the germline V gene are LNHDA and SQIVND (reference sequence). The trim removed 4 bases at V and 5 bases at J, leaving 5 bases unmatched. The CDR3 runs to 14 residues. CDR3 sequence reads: CASSTSGRANEQYF. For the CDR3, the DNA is TGTGCCAGTAGTACCAGCGGGAGGGCCAACGAGCAGTACTTC.

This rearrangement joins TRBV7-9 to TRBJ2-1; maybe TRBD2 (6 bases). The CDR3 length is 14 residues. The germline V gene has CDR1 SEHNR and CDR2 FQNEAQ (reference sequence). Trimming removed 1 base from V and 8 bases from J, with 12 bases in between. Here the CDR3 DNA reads TGTGCCAGCAGCTTAGTTCCGCGGGACTATGAGCAGTTCTTC. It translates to CASSLVPRDYEQFF.

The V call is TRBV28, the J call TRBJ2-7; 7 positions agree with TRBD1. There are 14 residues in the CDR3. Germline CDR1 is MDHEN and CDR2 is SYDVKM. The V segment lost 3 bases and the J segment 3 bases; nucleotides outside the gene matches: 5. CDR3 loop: CASSFRQGYYEQYF. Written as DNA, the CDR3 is TGTGCCAGCAGTTTTCGACAGGGCTACTACGAGCAGTACTTC.

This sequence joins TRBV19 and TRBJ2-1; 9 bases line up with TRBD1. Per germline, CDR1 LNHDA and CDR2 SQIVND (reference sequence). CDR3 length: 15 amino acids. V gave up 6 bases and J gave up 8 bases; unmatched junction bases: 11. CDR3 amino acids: CASSRPGTGFHEQFF. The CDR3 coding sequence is TGTGCCAGTAGCCGCCCCGGGACAGGGTTCCATGAGCAGTTCTTC.

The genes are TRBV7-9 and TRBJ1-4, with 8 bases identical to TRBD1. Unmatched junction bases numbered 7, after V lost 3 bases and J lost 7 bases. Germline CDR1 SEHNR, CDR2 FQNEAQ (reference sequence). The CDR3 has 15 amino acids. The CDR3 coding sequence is TGTGCCAGCAGCTTCGACAGGGGAGGAGGTGAAAAACTGTTTTTT. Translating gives CASSFDRGGGEKLFF.

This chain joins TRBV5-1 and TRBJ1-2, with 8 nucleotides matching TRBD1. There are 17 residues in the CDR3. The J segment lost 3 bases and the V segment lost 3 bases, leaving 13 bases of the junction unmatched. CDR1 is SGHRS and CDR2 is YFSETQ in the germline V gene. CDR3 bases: TGCGCCAGCAGCTCGGTACAAGGACAGGGCCCGGACTATGGCTACACCTTC. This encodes CASSSVQGQGPDYGYTF.

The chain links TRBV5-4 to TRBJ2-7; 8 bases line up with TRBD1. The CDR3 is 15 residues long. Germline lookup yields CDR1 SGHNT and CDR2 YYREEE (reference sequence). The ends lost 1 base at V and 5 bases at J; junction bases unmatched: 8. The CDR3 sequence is CASSLYQGARHEQYF. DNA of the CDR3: TGTGCCAGCAGCTTGTACCAGGGGGCGCGCCACGAGCAGTACTTC.

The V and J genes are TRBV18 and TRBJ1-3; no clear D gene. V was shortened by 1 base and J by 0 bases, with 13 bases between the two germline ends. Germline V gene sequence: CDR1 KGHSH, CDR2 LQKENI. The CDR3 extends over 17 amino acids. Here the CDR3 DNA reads TGTGCCAGCTCACCACTGGGCGGGGAGATCTCTGGAAACACCATATATTTT. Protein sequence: CASSPLGGEISGNTIYF.

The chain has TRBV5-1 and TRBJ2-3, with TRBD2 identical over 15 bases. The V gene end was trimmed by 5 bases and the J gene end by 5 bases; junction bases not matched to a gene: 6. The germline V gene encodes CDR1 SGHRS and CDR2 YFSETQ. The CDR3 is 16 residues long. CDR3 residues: CASRWEGLAGGDTQYF. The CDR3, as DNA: TGCGCCAGCAGATGGGAGGGACTAGCGGGAGGAGATACGCAGTATTTT.

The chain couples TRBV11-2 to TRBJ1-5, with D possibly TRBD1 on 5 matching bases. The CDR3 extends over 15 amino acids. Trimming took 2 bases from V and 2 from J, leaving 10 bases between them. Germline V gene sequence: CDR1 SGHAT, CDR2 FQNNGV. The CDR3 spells CASSLRGGGNQPQHF. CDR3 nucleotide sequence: TGTGCCAGCAGCTTAAGGGGTGGGGGCAATCAGCCCCAGCATTTT.

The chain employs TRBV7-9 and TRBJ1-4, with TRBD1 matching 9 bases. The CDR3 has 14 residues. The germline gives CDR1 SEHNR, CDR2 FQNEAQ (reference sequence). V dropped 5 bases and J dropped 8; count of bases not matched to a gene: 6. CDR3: CASSVGTGKEKLFF. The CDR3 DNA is TGTGCCAGCAGCGTTGGGACAGGGAAAGAAAAACTGTTTTTT.

CDR3 bases: TGTGCCAGCAGTTACGAACAGACTAACTATGGCTACACCTTC. Protein: CASSYEQTNYGYTF. The genes are TRBV6-5 and TRBJ1-2; D gene ambiguous. The V and J ends lost 2 bases and 0 bases respectively, with 7 bases between them. This CDR3 region has 14 residues. CDR1 is MNHEY and CDR2 is SVGAGI in the germline V gene.

This chain's CDR3 is CASSYPGGTGGYEQYF. DNA for the CDR3: TGTGCCAGCAGTTATCCCGGCGGGACAGGGGGCTACGAGCAGTACTTC. This chain joins TRBV6-6 and TRBJ2-7, with 11 positions matching TRBD1. The CDR3 is 16 residues long. The V gene's germline CDR1 is MNHNY and CDR2 SVGAGI (reference sequence). The J segment lost 3 bases and the V segment lost 3 bases, leaving 7 bases of the junction unmatched.

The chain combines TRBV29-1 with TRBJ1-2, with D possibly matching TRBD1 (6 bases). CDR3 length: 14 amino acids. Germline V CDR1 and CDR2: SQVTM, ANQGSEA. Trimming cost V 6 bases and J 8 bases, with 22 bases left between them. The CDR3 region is CSVALQGLLGGYTF. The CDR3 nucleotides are TGCAGCGTGGCTTTACAGGGCCTGCTGGGAGGCTACACCTTC.

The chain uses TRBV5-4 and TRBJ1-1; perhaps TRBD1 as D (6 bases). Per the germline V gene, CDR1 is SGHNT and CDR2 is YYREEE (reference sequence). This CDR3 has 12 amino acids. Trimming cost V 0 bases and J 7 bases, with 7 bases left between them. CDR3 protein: CASSLGQVEAFF. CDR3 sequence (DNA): TGTGCCAGCAGCTTGGGACAGGTTGAAGCTTTCTTT.

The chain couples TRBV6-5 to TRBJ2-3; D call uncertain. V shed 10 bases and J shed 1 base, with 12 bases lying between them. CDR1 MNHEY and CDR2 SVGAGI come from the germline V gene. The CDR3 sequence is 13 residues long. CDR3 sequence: CATEESGTDTQYF. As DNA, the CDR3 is TGTGCCACCGAGGAGAGCGGCACAGATACGCAGTATTTT.

CDR3 region: CAWNRGLAPYNEQFF. In nucleotides, the CDR3 is TGTGCCTGGAATCGGGGCCTAGCGCCCTACAATGAGCAGTTCTTC. This chain links TRBV30 with TRBJ2-1; the D gene is possibly TRBD2 (6 bases). Looked up from germline, CDR1 is GTSNPN and CDR2 is SVGIG (reference sequence). The CDR3 is 15 amino acids. V lost 4 bases to trimming and J lost 2 bases, with 15 bases between them.

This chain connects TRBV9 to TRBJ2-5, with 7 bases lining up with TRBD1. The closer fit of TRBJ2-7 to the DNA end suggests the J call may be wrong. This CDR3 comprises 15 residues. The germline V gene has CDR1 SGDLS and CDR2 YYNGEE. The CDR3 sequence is CASSVGQGDHYEQYF. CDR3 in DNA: TGTGCCAGCAGCGTAGGGCAGGGGGATCATTACGAGCAGTACTTC.

This chain's CDR3 is CAIEDRRRANYGYTF. CDR3 bases: TGTGCCATAGAGGACAGGCGACGGGCTAACTATGGCTACACCTTC. The chain recombines TRBV30 with TRBJ1-2; 7 bases agree with TRBD1. Germline CDR1 GTSNPN, CDR2 SVGIG (reference sequence). CDR3 length: 15 amino acids. J gave up 0 bases and V 8 bases, and 12 bases lay outside the gene matches.

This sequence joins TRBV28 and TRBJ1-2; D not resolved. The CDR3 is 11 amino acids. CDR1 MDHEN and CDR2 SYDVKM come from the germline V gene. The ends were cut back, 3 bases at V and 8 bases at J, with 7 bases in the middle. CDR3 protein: CASSFPGGYTF. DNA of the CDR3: TGTGCCAGCAGTTTCCCTGGCGGCTACACCTTC.

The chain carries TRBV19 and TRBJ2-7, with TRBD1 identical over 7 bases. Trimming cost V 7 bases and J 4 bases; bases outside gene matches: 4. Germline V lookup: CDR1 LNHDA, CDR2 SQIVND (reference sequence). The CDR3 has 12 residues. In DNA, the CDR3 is TGTGCCAGTATGGGCAGGGGGTACGAGCAGTACTTC. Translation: CASMGRGYEQYF.